A single sample is the source of the 8 T cell receptor beta chains below, sequenced in a study of blood T cell repertoires in COVID-19. TCRdb's copy holds only in-frame clones and misses some; the assay was immunoSEQ multiplex PCR. The table lists around 230,000 clones, roughly 86% of them singletons. Sequences were obtained from PBMCs or T cells enriched from blood (not recorded which). The source of these receptors is a woman in her forties with acute COVID-19.

The chain links TRBV9 to TRBJ2-5; D might be TRBD2 (6 bases). V was clipped by 3 bases and J by 4 bases, with 19 bases between them. The CDR3 length is 16 residues. Germline V gene lookup returns CDR1 SGDLS and CDR2 YYNGEE. CDR3: CASSAFVGGPGETQYF. CDR3 DNA sequence: TGTGCCAGCAGCGCGTTTGTAGGAGGGCCTGGAGAGACCCAGTACTTC.

This clone was detected once. V gene TRBV19 combines with J gene TRBJ2-2, with D uncertain. This CDR3 contains 15 residues. V lost 6 bases and J lost 0, with 11 bases in between. Germline-derived CDR1 and CDR2 are LNHDA and SQIVND (reference sequence). The CDR3 here is CASRAVQANTGELFF. Here the CDR3 DNA reads TGTGCCAGTAGGGCAGTGCAGGCGAACACCGGGGAGCTGTTTTTT.

The chain's CDR3 is CASSYSYRDRSDQPQHF. For the CDR3, the DNA is TGTGCCAGCAGTTACTCCTACAGGGACCGGTCAGATCAGCCCCAGCATTTT. The V and J genes are TRBV6-2 or TRBV6-3 and TRBJ1-5, with a tentative D call TRBD1 (6 bases). Per germline, CDR1 MNHEY and CDR2 SVGEGT. This CDR3 has 17 residues. Trimming removed 0 bases at V and 5 bases at J, with 17 bases between.

The chain has TRBV7-6 and TRBJ2-3; D unresolved. This CDR3 spans 12 amino acids. Germline CDR1 and CDR2: SGHVS and FNYEAQ. Deletions cut 5 bases from V and 4 bases from J, with 7 bases between. The CDR3 is CASSRVADTQYF. The CDR3 region has the DNA TGTGCCAGCAGCCGGGTAGCAGATACGCAGTATTTT.

This chain joins TRBV2 and TRBJ2-1, with 14 bases matching TRBD2. Germline CDR1 is SNHLY and CDR2 is FYNNEI. After removal of 6 bases from V and 5 bases from J, the junction contained 3 bases not matched to a gene. This CDR3 contains 15 residues. CDR3: CASRGTSGRNNEQFF. Written as DNA, the CDR3 is TGTGCCAGCAGAGGGACTAGCGGGAGAAACAATGAGCAGTTCTTC.

This chain links TRBV5-4 with TRBJ1-2, with 9 bases identical to TRBD1. Germline CDR1 and CDR2: SGHNT and YYREEE (reference sequence). Trimming cost V 5 bases and J 3 bases; bases outside gene matches: 8. There are 15 residues in the CDR3. In DNA, the CDR3 is TGTGCCAGCAGACCCCCCGGACAGGGGCACTATGGCTACACCTTC. Protein sequence: CASRPPGQGHYGYTF.

A note on this clone: The junction and the germline gene differ at one end; a read error may be behind it. V gene TRBV5-5 combines with J gene TRBJ1-2; 8 bases line up with TRBD1. Germline lookup yields CDR1 SGHKS and CDR2 YYEKEE (reference sequence). This CDR3 spans 13 amino acids. Written as DNA, the CDR3 is TGTGCCAGCAGCTTGGCCGGTTGGACAGGGTGGTACTTC. Translation gives CASSLAGWTGWYF.

This clone was picked up one time. The chain recombines TRBV5-4 with TRBJ1-3; TRBD1 matches at 7 bases. V trimming: 4 bases; J trimming: 0 bases; junction bases outside the gene matches: 7. Germline CDR1 reads SGHNT; CDR2 reads YYREEE (reference sequence). The CDR3 loop spans 16 amino acids. The CDR3 coding sequence is TGTGCCAGCAGCACCGGGACAGTCAACTCTGGAAACACCATATATTTT. Translating gives CASSTGTVNSGNTIYF.